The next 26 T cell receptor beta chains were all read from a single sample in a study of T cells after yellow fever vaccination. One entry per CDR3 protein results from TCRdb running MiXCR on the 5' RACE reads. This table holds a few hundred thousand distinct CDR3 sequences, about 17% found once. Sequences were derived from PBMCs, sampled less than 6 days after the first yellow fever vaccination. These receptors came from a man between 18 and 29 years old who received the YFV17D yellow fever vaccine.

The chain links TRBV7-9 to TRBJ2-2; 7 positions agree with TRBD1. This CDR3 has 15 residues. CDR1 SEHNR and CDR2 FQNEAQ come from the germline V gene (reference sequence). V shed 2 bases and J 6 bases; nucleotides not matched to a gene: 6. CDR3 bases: TGTGCCAGCAGCTTACGAGACAGGGTCCCCGGGGAGCTGTTTTTT. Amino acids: CASSLRDRVPGELFF.

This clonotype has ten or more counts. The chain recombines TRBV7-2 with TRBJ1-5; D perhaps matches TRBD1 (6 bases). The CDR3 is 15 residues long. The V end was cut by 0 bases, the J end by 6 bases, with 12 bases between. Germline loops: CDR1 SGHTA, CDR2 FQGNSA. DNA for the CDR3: TGTGCCAGCAGCTTAGCGCCGGGGGCCAGTCAGCCCCAGCATTTT. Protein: CASSLAPGASQPQHF.

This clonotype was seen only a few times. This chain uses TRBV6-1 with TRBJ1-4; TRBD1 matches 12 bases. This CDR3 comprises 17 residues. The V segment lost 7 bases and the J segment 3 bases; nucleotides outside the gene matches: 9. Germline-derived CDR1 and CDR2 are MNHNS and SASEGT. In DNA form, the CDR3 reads TGTGCCAGCAATCCGGGACAGGGGGCTTTTGCTAATGAAAAACTGTTTTTT. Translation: CASNPGQGAFANEKLFF.

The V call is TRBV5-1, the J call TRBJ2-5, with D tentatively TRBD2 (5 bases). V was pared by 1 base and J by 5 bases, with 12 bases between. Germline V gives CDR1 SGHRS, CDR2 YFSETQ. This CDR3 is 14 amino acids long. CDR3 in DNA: TGCGCCAGCAGCTTGTACGGGTCTAGCGAGACCCAGTACTTC. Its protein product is CASSLYGSSETQYF.

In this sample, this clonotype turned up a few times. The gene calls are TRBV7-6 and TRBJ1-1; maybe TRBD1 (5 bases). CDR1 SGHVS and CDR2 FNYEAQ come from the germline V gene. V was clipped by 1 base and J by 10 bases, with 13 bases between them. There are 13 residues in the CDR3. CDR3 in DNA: TGTGCCAGCAGCTTAGGGGCCGGTAGGGGAGCTTTCTTT. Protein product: CASSLGAGRGAFF.

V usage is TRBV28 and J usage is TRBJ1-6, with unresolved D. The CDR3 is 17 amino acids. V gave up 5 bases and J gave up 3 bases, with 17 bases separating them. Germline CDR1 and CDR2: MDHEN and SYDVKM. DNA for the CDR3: TGTGCCAGCAGTCCAACCCGGACGGTATACTATAATTCACCCCTCCACTTT. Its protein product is CASSPTRTVYYNSPLHF.

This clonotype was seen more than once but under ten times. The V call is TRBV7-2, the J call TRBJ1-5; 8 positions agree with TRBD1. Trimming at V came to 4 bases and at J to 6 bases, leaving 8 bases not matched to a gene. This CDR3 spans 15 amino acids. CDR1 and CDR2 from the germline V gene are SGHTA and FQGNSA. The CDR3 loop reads CASSSYRGAIQPQHF. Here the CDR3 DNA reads TGTGCCAGCAGCTCCTACAGGGGGGCGATTCAGCCCCAGCATTTT.

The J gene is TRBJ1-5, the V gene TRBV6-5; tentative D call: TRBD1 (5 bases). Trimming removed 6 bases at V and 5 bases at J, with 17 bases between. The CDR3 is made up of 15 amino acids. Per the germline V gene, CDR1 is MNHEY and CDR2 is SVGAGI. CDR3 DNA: TGTGCCAGCAGCCCGGGGACGGACCCAGATCAGCCCCAGCATTTT. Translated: CASSPGTDPDQPQHF.

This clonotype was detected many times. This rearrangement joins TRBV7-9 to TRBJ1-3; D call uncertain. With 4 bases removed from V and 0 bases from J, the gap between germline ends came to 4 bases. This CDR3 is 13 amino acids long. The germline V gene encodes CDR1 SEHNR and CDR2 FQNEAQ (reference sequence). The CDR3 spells CASSYSSGNTIYF. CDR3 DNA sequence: TGTGCCAGCAGCTACAGCTCTGGAAACACCATATATTTT.

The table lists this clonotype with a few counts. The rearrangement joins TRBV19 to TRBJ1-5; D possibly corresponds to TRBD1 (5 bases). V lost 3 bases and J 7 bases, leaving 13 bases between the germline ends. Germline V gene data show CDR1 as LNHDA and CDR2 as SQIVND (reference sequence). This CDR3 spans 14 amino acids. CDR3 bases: TGTGCCAGTAGTATCCGCCTGGGGGGACAGCCCCAGCATTTT. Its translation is CASSIRLGGQPQHF.

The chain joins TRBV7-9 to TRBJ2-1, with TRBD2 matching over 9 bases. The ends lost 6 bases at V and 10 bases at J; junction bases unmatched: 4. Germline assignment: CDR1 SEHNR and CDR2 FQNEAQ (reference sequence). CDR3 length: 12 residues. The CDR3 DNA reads TGTGCCAGCAGGTCTAGCGGGGCCGAGCAGTTCTTC. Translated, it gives CASRSSGAEQFF.

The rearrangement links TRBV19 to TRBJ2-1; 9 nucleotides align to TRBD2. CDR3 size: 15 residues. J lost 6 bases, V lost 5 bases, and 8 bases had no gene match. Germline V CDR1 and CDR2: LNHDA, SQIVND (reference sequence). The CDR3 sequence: CASSFLGLATNEQFF. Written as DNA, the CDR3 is TGTGCCAGTAGTTTCCTCGGACTAGCGACCAATGAGCAGTTCTTC.

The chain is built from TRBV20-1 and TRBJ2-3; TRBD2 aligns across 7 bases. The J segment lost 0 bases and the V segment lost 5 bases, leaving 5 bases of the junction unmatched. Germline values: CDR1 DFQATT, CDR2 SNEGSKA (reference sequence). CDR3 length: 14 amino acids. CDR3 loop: CSALAAPSTDTQYF. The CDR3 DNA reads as TGCAGTGCTCTAGCGGCACCTAGCACAGATACGCAGTATTTT.

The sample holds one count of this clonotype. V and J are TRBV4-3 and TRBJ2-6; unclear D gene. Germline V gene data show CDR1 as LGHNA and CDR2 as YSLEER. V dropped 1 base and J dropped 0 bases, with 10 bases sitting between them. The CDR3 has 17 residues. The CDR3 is CASSQVFRVSGANVLTF. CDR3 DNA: TGCGCCAGCAGCCAAGTATTTCGCGTCTCTGGGGCCAACGTCCTGACTTTC.

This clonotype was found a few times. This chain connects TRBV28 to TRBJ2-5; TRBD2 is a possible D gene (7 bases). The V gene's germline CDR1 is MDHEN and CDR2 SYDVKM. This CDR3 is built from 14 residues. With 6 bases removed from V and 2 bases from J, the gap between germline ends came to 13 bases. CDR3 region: CASSPAGTQETQYF. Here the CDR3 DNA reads TGTGCCAGCAGCCCAGCGGGGACACAAGAGACCCAGTACTTC.

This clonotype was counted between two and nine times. CDR3 DNA sequence: TGTGCCAGCAGTGAAGTGGCAGGGGATCAGCCCCAGCATTTT. It is translated as CASSEVAGDQPQHF. This chain uses TRBV6-1 with TRBJ1-5, with a tentative D call TRBD1 (6 bases). Trimming removed 1 base at V and 5 bases at J, with 9 bases between. Looked up from germline, CDR1 is MNHNS and CDR2 is SASEGT. The CDR3 sequence is 14 residues long.

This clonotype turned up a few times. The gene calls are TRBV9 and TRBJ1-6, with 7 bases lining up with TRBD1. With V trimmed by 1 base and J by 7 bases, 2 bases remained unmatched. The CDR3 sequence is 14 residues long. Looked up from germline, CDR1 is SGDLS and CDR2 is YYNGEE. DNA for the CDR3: TGTGCCAGCAGCGTAAGGACAGGCAATTCACCCCTCCACTTT. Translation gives CASSVRTGNSPLHF.

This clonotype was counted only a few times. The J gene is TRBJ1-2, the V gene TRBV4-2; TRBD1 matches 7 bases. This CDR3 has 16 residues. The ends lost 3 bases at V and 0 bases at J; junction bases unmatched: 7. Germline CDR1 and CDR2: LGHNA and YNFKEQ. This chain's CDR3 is CASSQDRLSPNYGYTF. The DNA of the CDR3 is TGTGCCAGCAGCCAGGACAGGCTAAGTCCTAACTATGGCTACACCTTC.

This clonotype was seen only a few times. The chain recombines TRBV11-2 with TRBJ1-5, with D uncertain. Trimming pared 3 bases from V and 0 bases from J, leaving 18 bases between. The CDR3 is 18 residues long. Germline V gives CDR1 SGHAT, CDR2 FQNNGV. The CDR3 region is CASSFSGSGSYSNQPQHF. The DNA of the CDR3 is TGTGCCAGCAGCTTCAGTGGTTCCGGGAGTTATAGCAATCAGCCCCAGCATTTT. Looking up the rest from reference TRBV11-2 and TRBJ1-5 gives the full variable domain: EAGVAQSPRYKIIEKRQSVAFWCNPISGHATLYWYQQILGQGPKLLIQFQNNGVVDDSQLPKDRFSAERLKGVDSTLKIQPAKLEDSAVYLCASSFSGSGSYSNQPQHFGDGTRLSIL.

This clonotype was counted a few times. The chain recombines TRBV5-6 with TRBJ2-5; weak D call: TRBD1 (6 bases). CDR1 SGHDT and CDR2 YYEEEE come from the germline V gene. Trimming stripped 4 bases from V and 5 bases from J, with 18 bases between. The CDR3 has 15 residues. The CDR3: CASSPTGTRRETQYF. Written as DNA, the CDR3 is TGTGCCAGCAGCCCGACCGGGACACGAAGGGAGACCCAGTACTTC.

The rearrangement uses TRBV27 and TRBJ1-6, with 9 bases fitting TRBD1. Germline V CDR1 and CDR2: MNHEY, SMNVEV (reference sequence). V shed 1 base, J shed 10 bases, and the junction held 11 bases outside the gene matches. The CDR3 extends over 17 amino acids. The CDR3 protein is CASSLLPPGQGLSPLHF. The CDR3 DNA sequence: TGTGCCAGCAGTTTATTACCTCCGGGACAGGGTCTGTCACCCCTCCACTTT.

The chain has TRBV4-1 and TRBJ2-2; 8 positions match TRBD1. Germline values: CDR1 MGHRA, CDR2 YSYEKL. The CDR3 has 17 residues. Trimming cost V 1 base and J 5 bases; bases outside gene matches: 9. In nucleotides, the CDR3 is TGCGCCAGCAGCCAAGCCTCGACAGGGGCCACGACCGGGGAGCTGTTTTTT. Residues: CASSQASTGATTGELFF.

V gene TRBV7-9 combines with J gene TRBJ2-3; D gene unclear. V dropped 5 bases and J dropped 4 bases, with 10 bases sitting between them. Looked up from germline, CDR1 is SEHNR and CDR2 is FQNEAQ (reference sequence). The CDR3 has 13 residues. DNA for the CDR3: TGTGCCAGCAGCCCCCCCCCTTCAGATACGCAGTATTTT. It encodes CASSPPPSDTQYF.

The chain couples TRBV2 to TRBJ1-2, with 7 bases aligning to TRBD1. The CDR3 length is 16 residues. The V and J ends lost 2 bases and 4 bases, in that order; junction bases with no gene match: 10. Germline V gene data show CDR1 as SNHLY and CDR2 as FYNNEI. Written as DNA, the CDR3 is TGTGCCAGCAGTGAAAGGCGGGACAGACTCTTCTATGGCTACACCTTC. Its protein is CASSERRDRLFYGYTF.

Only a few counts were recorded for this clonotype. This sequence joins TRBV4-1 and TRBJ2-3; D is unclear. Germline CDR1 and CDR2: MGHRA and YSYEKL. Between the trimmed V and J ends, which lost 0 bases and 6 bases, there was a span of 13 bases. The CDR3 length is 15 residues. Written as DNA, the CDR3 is TGCGCCAGCAGCCAAGACCCAACCCACGTGGATACGCAGTATTTT. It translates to CASSQDPTHVDTQYF.

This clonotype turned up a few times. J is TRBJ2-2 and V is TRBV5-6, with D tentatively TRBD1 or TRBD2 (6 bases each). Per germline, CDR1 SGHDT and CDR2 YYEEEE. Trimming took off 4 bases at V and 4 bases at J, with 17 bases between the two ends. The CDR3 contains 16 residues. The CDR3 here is CASSLGPGAGTGELFF. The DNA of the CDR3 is TGTGCCAGCAGCCTCGGGCCGGGGGCTGGCACCGGGGAGCTGTTTTTT. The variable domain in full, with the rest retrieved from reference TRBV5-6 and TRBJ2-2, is DAGVTQSPTHLIKTRGQQVTLRCSPKSGHDTVSWYQQALGQGPQFIFQYYEEEERQRGNFPDRFSGHQFPNYSSELNVNALLLGDSALYLCASSLGPGAGTGELFFGEGSRLTVL.